The present TCR beta chain was sequenced within a study of cytotoxic CD8 clonotypes in ibrutinib-treated CLL. Findings and limits, study-wide: The clonality went up when patients responded to ibrutinib and dropped back toward baseline at progression. In comparison with age-matched healthy donors, baseline clonality was higher and tracked circulating CD8+ T-cell counts.

On this clone: Its antigen is currently unknown.

CDR1 and CDR2 from the germline V gene are MNHNS and SASEGT. The CDR3 runs 19 residues. V shed 2 bases, J shed 6 bases, and the junction held 21 bases outside the gene matches. Genomic DNA for TCR beta libraries, roughly 2.1 micrograms, came from cryopreserved PBMCs. TCRdb's copy holds only in-frame clones and misses some; the assay was immunoSEQ multiplex PCR. Among tens of thousands of clones, 75% to 90% were seen once, and the ten largest hold less than 40%. Sequenced material: PBMCs, taken after 24 months of ibrutinib treatment. This TCR derives from a human donor with chronic lymphocytic leukemia. V is TRBV6-1 and J is TRBJ2-7; TRBD1 agrees at 8 bases. The CDR3 is CASSESWGAWTGMLVEQYF. The DNA of the CDR3 is TGTGCCAGCAGTGAATCTTGGGGGGCGTGGACAGGGATGTTAGTCGAGCAGTACTTC.